The 8 T cell receptor beta chains presented below share a single source sample, sequenced in a study of shared clonotypes between healthy human individuals. Clones were read by immunoSEQ multiplex PCR, and TCRdb kept only the in-frame ones, dropping some. In the table there are under 2.5 million clones, 85% to 95% of which are singletons. The sequenced material came from naive CD4+ T cells from PBMCs. Subset: CD45RA+ positively selected. The source of these receptors is a man between 18 and 35 years old in good health. Some clones in this sample may be carry-over from other donors' samples.

V is TRBV6-5 and J is TRBJ1-1, with D unclear. Trimming left V 0 bases short and J 5 bases short, with 10 bases between. The CDR3 length is 14 residues. Looked up from germline, CDR1 is MNHEY and CDR2 is SVGAGI. The CDR3 sequence is CASSYSIRGTEAFF. As DNA, the CDR3 is TGTGCCAGCAGTTACTCAATCCGGGGTACTGAAGCTTTCTTT.

This chain uses TRBV6-1 with TRBJ1-5; 9 positions match TRBD1. V was clipped by 4 bases and J by 6 bases; unmatched bases: 10. CDR1 and CDR2 from the germline V gene are MNHNS and SASEGT. The CDR3 has 16 amino acids. The chain's CDR3 is CASSGPGTGRGQPQHF. CDR3 in DNA: TGTGCCAGCAGTGGACCCGGGACAGGGCGCGGTCAGCCCCAGCATTTT.

This clone was recorded a few times. The V and J genes are TRBV28 and TRBJ2-2; 7 nucleotides line up with TRBD1. CDR1 is MDHEN and CDR2 is SYDVKM in the germline V gene. This CDR3 comprises 15 residues. With V trimmed by 5 bases and J by 4 bases, 7 bases remained unmatched. The CDR3 region has the DNA TGTGCCAGCAGTCTACCAAGGACAGGCACCGGGGAGCTGTTTTTT. This gives the protein CASSLPRTGTGELFF.

V and J are TRBV4-3 and TRBJ2-5; D perhaps matches TRBD2 (6 bases). Trimming left V 3 bases short and J 4 bases short, with 12 bases between. The CDR3 contains 14 residues. Germline CDR1 LGHNA, CDR2 YSLEER. For the CDR3, the DNA is TGCGCCAGCAGCCAGGACTATCAAAGAGAGACCCAGTACTTC. Translation: CASSQDYQRETQYF.

The chain carries TRBV5-4 and TRBJ1-2, with 9 bases that match TRBD1. CDR1 and CDR2 from the germline V gene are SGHNT and YYREEE (reference sequence). The CDR3 has 15 amino acids. J was trimmed by 2 bases and V by 0 bases; bases with no gene match: 2. This chain's CDR3 is CASSLGGQGNYGYTF. DNA for the CDR3: TGTGCCAGCAGCTTGGGGGGACAGGGAAACTATGGCTACACCTTC.

The gene calls are TRBV5-1 and TRBJ2-6; D call uncertain. Germline V lookup: CDR1 SGHRS, CDR2 YFSETQ. Trimming removed 0 bases from V and 0 bases from J, with 7 bases in between. The CDR3 consists of 16 residues. This CDR3 reads CASSLVAPSGANVLTF. The CDR3 DNA reads TGCGCCAGCAGCTTGGTCGCCCCCTCTGGGGCCAACGTCCTGACTTTC.

This chain connects TRBV18 to TRBJ2-3; 12 nucleotides agree with TRBD2. The V gene's germline CDR1 is KGHSH and CDR2 LQKENI. The CDR3 totals 17 residues. With 3 bases clipped from V and 5 bases from J, the junction kept 9 bases outside the gene matches. The CDR3, as DNA: TGTGCCAGCTCACCGCAGACTAGCGGGAGAGGGGTAGATACGCAGTATTTT. The encoded protein is CASSPQTSGRGVDTQYF.

The chain has TRBV20-1 and TRBJ2-5; perhaps D is TRBD1 or TRBD2 (5 bases each). The CDR3 contains 10 residues. Deletions cut 7 bases from V and 5 bases from J, with 8 bases between. Germline-derived CDR1 and CDR2 are DFQATT and SNEGSKA (reference sequence). The CDR3 sequence is CSGGKETQYF. CDR3 nucleotides: TGCAGTGGGGGGAAGGAGACCCAGTACTTC.